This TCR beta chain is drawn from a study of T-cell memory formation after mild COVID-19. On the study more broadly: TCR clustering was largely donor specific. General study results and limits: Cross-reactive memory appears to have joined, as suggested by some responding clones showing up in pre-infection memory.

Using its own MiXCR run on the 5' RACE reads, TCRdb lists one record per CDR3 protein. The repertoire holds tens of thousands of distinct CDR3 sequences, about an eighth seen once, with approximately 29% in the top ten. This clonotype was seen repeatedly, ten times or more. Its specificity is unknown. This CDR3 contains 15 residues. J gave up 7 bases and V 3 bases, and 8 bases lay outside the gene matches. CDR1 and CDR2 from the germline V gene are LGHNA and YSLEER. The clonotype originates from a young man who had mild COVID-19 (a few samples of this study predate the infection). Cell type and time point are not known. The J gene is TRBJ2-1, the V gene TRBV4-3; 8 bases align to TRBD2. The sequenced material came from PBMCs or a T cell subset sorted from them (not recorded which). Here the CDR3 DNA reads TGCGCCAGCAGCCAGCCCAGCGGGGGTAGGAATGAGCAGTTCTTC. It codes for CASSQPSGGRNEQFF.